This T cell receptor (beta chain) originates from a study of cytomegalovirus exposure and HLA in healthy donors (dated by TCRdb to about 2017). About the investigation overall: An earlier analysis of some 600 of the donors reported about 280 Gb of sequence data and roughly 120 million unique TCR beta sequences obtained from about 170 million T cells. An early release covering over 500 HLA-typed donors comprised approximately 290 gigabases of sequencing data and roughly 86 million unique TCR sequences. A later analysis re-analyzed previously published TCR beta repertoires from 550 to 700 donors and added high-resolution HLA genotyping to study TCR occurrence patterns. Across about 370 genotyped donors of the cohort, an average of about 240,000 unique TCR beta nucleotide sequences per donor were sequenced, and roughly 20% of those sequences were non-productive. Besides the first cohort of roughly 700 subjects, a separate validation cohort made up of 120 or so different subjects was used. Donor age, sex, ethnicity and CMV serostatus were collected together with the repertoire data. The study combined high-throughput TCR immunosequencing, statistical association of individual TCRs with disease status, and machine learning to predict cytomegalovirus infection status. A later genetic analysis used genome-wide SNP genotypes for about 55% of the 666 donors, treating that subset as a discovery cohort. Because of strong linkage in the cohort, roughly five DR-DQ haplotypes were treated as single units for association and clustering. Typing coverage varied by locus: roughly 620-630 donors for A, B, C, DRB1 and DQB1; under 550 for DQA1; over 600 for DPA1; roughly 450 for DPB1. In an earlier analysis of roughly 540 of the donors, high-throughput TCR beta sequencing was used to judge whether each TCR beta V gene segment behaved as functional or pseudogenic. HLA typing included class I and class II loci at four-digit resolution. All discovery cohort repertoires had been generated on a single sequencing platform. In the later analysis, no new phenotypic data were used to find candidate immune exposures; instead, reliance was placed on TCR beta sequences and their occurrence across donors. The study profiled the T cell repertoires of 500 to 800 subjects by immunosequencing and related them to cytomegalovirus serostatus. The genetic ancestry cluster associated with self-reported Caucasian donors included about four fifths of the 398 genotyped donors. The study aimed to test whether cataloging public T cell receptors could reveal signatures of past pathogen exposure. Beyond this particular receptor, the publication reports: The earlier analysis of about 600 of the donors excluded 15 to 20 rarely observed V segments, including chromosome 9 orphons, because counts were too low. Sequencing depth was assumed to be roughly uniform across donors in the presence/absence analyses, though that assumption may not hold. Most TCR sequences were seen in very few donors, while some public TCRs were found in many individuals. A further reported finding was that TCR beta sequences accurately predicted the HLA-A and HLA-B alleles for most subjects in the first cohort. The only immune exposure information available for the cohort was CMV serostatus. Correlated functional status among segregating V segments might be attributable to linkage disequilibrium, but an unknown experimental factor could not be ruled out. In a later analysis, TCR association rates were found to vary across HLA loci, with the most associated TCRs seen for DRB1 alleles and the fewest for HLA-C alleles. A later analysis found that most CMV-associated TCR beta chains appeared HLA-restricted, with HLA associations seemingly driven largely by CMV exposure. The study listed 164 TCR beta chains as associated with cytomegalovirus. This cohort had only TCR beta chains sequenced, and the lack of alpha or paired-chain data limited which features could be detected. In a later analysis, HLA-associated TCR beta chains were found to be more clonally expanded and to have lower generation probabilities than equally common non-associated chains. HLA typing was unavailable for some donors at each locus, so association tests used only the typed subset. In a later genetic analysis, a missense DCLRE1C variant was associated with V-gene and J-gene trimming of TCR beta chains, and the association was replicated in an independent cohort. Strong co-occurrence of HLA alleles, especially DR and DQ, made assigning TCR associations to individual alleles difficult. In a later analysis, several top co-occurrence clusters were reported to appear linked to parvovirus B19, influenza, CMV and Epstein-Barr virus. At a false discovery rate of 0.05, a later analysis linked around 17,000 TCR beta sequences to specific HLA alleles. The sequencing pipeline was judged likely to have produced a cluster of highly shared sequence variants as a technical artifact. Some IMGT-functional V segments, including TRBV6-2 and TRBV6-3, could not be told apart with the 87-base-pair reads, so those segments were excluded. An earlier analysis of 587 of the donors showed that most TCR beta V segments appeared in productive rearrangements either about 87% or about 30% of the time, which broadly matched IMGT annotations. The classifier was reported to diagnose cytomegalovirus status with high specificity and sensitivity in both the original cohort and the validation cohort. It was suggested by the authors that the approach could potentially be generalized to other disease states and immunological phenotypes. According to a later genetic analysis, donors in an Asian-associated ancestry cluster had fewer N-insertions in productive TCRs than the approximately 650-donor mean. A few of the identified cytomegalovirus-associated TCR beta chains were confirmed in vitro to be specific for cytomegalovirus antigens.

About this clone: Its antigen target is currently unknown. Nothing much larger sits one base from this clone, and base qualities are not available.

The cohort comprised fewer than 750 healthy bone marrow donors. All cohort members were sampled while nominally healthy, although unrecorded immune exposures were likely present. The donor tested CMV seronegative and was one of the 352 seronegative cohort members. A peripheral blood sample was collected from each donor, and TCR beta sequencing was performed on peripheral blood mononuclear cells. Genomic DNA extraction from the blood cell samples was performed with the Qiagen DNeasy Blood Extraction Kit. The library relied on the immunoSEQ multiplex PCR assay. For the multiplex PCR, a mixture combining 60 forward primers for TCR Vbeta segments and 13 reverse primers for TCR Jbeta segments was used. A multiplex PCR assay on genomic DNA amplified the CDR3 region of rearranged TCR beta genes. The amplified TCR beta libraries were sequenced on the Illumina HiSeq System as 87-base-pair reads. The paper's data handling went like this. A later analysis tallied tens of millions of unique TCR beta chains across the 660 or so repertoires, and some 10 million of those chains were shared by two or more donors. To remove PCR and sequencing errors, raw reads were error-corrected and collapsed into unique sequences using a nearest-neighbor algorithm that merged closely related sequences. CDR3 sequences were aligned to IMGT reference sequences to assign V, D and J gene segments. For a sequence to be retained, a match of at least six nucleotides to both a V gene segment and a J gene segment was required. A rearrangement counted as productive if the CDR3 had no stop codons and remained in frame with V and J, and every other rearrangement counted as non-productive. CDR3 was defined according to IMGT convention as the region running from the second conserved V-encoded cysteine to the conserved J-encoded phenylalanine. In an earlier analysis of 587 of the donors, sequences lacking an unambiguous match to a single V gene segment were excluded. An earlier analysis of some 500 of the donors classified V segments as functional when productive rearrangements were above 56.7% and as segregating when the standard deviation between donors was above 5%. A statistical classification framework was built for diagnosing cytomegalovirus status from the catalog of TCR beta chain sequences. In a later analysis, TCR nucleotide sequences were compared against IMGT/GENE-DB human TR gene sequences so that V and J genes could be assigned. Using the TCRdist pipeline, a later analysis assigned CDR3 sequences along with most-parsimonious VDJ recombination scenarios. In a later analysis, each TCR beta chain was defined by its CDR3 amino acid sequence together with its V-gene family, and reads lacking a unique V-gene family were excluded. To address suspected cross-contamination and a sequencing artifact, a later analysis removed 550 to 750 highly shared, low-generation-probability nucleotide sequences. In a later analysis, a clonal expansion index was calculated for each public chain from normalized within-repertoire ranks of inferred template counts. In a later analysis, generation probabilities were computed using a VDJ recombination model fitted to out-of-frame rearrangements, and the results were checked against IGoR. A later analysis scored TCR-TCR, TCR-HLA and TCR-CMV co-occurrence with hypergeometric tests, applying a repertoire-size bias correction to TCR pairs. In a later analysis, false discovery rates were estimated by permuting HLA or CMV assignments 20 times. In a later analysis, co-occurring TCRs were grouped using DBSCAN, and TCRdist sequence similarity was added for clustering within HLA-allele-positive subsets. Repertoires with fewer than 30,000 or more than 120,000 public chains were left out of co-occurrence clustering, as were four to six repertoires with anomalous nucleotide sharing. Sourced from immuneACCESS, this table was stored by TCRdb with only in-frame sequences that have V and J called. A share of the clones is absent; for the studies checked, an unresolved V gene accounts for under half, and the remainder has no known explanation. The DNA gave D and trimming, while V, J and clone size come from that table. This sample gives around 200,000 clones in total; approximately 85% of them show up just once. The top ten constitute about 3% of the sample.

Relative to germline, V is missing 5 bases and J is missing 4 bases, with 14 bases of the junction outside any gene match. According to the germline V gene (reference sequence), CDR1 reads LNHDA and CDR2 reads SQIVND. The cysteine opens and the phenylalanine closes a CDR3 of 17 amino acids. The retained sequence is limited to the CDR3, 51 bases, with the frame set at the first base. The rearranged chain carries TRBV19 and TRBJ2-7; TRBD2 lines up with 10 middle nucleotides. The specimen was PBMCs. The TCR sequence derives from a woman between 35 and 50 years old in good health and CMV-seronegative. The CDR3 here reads CASSFTLGTSASYEQYF. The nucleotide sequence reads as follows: TGTGCCAGTAGTTTCACCCTGGGGACTAGCGCATCTTACGAGCAGTACTTC.